This TCR beta chain was identified in a study of T-cell memory formation after mild COVID-19. Germline V gives CDR1 DFQATT, CDR2 SNEGSKA (reference sequence). V lost 6 bases and J 8 bases, leaving 23 bases between the germline ends. The CDR3 covers 15 residues. MiXCR, applied by TCRdb to the 5' RACE reads, yields one record per CDR3 protein. The profile shows around 80,000 distinct CDR3 sequences, more than 11% of them singletons. This clonotype was detected only a few times. The antigen is undetermined. General study points: SARS-CoV-2 specificity was not confirmed for second-wave clones peaking on day 37.

This sequence was found in an adult woman who had mild COVID-19 (a few samples of this study predate the infection). Cell type and time point are not known. V and J are TRBV20-1 and TRBJ2-4; D may be TRBD2 (7 bases). Sequencing was done on a sample of PBMCs or a T cell subset sorted from them (not recorded which). Here the CDR3 reads CSATSQRGGGDIQYF. CDR3 coding DNA: TGCAGTGCCACCTCCCAGAGGGGGGGTGGGGACATTCAGTACTTC.